The next 17 T cell receptor beta chains were all read from a single sample in a study of blood T cell repertoires in COVID-19 (dated by TCRdb to 2019 to 2021). Receptors were amplified or captured by the immunoSEQ multiplex PCR assay. The table was pulled from immuneACCESS by TCRdb, which kept in-frame rearrangements only. Such tables lose some clones; where checked, under half of the loss comes from unresolved V genes, and the rest has no known cause. In this sample the table shows roughly 250,000 clones, around nine tenths of which occur a single time. The ten top clones hold under 2.5% of the sample. The specimen was PBMCs or T cells enriched from blood (not recorded which). These receptors all come from a woman aged 18-29 years who had recovered from COVID-19.

This chain joins TRBV12-3 or TRBV12-4 and TRBJ2-7; 8 positions match TRBD2. The CDR3 sequence is 13 residues long. J gave up 2 bases and V 8 bases, and 5 bases lay outside the gene matches. The CDR3 region has the DNA TGTGCCAGCGGGCTAGCGGGTCCCTACGAGCAGTACTTC. It codes for CASGLAGPYEQYF.

A single count supports this clone. At one end the junction does not follow the germline gene, possibly because of a read error. The gene calls are TRBV6-5 and TRBJ1-6, with TRBD1 as a possible D gene (5 bases). Germline CDR1 reads MNHEY; CDR2 reads SVGAGI. This CDR3 region has 12 residues. The CDR3 reads CASSFRDSSLHF. In DNA form, the CDR3 reads TGTGCCAGCAGTTTCAGGGATTCATCCCTCCACTTT.

This chain joins TRBV3-1 (or the pseudogene TRBV3-2) and TRBJ2-7; 8 nucleotides match TRBD2. This CDR3 has 17 amino acids. Trimming cost V 0 bases and J 1 base; bases outside gene matches: 8. CDR1 and CDR2 from the germline V gene are LGHDT and YNNKEL (reference sequence). In DNA, the CDR3 is TGTGCCAGCAGCCAAGATATAGGGACTAGGTTTTCCTACGAGCAGTACTTC. This translates into CASSQDIGTRFSYEQYF.

The chain has TRBV7-9 and TRBJ1-1; maybe TRBD1 (5 bases). The CDR3 has 14 amino acids. Trimming pared 5 bases from V and 5 bases from J, leaving 15 bases between. Germline CDR1 reads SEHNR; CDR2 reads FQNEAQ (reference sequence). This CDR3 is CASSPSREGTEAFF. The CDR3 nucleotides read TGTGCCAGCAGCCCTTCACGGGAGGGGACTGAAGCTTTCTTT.

The chain couples TRBV18 to TRBJ1-2, with D unclear. V was pared by 4 bases and J by 2 bases, with 11 bases between. Germline V gene sequence: CDR1 KGHSH, CDR2 LQKENI. CDR3 size: 14 residues. The chain's CDR3 is CASSQLRENYGYTF. CDR3 coding DNA: TGTGCCAGCTCACAGCTCCGGGAGAACTATGGCTACACCTTC.

A few counts support this clone. The rearrangement joins TRBV10-3 to TRBJ1-2, with 10 bases that match TRBD1. The CDR3 contains 15 residues. Germline V gene sequence: CDR1 ENHRY, CDR2 SYGVKD. The trim removed 6 bases at V and 3 bases at J, leaving 7 bases unmatched. DNA for the CDR3: TGTGCCATCAGGCCGGGACAGGGGTTAGACTATGGCTACACCTTC. Protein product: CAIRPGQGLDYGYTF.

This clone has only a few counts. The identical CDR3 is also encoded by other nucleotide sequences in the sample. The chain combines TRBV28 with TRBJ1-5; 8 bases line up with TRBD1. Per germline, CDR1 MDHEN and CDR2 SYDVKM. The CDR3 is 14 amino acids. V gave up 6 bases and J gave up 7 bases; unmatched junction bases: 8. CDR3 residues: CASSPRQGHQPQHF. Written as DNA, the CDR3 is TGTGCCAGCAGCCCTCGACAGGGGCACCAGCCCCAGCATTTT.

The rearrangement links TRBV7-9 to TRBJ2-3; D perhaps matches TRBD2 (5 bases). CDR1 is SEHNR, CDR2 FQNEAQ, per germline (reference sequence). CDR3 length: 14 amino acids. V dropped 2 bases and J dropped 2 bases, with 8 bases sitting between them. CDR3 region: CASSLTRDTDTQYF. CDR3 sequence (DNA): TGTGCCAGCAGCTTAACACGGGACACAGATACGCAGTATTTT.

The J gene is TRBJ2-2, the V gene TRBV29-1; 8 nucleotides align to TRBD1. This CDR3 region has 15 residues. After removal of 2 bases from V and 6 bases from J, the junction contained 8 bases not matched to a gene. CDR1 SQVTM and CDR2 ANQGSEA come from the germline V gene. Written as DNA, the CDR3 is TGCAGCGTTGAACTGGGCAGGGGGCGAGCCGGGGAGCTGTTTTTT. This gives the protein CSVELGRGRAGELFF.

This chain uses TRBV4-2 with TRBJ1-3; 10 nucleotides line up with TRBD1. CDR3 size: 16 residues. V dropped 0 bases and J dropped 14; count of bases not matched to a gene: 13. Germline CDR1 LGHNA, CDR2 YNFKEQ. The chain's CDR3 is CASSQEVRDRGGAVYF. The CDR3 DNA reads TGTGCCAGCAGCCAAGAGGTTCGGGACAGGGGAGGAGCGGTATATTTT.

The chain carries TRBV15 and TRBJ2-1, with D perhaps TRBD2 (5 bases). The CDR3 extends over 13 amino acids. In germline, CDR1 is LNHNV, CDR2 YYDKDF (reference sequence). The ends were cut back, 2 bases at V and 10 bases at J, with 12 bases in the middle. The CDR3 nucleotides are TGTGCCACCAGCAGATCCCTGACGGGGGAGCAGTTCTTC. Translated, it gives CATSRSLTGEQFF.

The sample holds one count of this clone. A junction end diverges from the germline sequence, so it may reflect a read error. The chain employs TRBV6-1 and TRBJ1-4; 7 nucleotides match TRBD1. Germline values: CDR1 MNHNS, CDR2 SASEGT. The CDR3 loop spans 18 amino acids. The CDR3 here is CASGEPQGGGGANEKLFF. CDR3 sequence (DNA): TGTGCCAGCGGTGAACCACAAGGGGGCGGAGGTGCTAATGAAAAACTGTTTTTT.

This chain links TRBV10-3 with TRBJ1-4, with 7 nucleotides matching TRBD1. The ends lost 5 bases at V and 3 bases at J; junction bases unmatched: 6. This CDR3 has 15 residues. In germline, CDR1 is ENHRY, CDR2 SYGVKD. The CDR3 protein is CAISSRQGPNEKLFF. The CDR3 nucleotides are TGTGCCATCAGTTCCAGACAGGGCCCTAATGAAAAACTGTTTTTT.

This rearrangement joins TRBV6-6 to TRBJ2-1; TRBD1 matches 7 bases. Germline lookup yields CDR1 MNHNY and CDR2 SVGAGI (reference sequence). V lost 6 bases, J lost 5 bases, and 7 bases stayed unmatched. The CDR3 extends over 14 amino acids. CDR3 in amino acids: CASRGTETNNEQFF. As DNA, the CDR3 is TGTGCCAGCAGAGGGACAGAAACTAACAATGAGCAGTTCTTC.

This sequence joins TRBV24-1 and TRBJ2-7, with D possibly being TRBD1 (7 bases). Trimming cost V 5 bases and J 5 bases, with 15 bases left between them. CDR1 is KGHDR, CDR2 SFDVKD, per germline. The CDR3 contains 14 residues. The CDR3 region is CATSGSGGFNEQYF. The CDR3 DNA reads TGTGCCACCAGTGGGTCAGGGGGGTTCAACGAGCAGTACTTC.

The rearrangement uses TRBV11-3 and TRBJ2-7; no clear D gene. V dropped 3 bases and J dropped 3 bases, with 9 bases sitting between them. The germline CDR1 and CDR2 sequences are SGHNT and YENEEA. This CDR3 region has 13 residues. In nucleotides, the CDR3 is TGTGCCAGCAGCTTGAGCAATATCTACGAGCAGTACTTC. Translation gives CASSLSNIYEQYF.

The chain joins TRBV29-1 to TRBJ1-1, with D perhaps matching TRBD1 (5 bases). V was pared by 5 bases and J by 0 bases, with 16 bases between. The CDR3 length is 15 residues. The V gene's germline CDR1 is SQVTM and CDR2 ANQGSEA. Here the CDR3 DNA reads TGCAGCGTTCGACCCCGACAGCAACTGAACACTGAAGCTTTCTTT. The encoded protein is CSVRPRQQLNTEAFF.